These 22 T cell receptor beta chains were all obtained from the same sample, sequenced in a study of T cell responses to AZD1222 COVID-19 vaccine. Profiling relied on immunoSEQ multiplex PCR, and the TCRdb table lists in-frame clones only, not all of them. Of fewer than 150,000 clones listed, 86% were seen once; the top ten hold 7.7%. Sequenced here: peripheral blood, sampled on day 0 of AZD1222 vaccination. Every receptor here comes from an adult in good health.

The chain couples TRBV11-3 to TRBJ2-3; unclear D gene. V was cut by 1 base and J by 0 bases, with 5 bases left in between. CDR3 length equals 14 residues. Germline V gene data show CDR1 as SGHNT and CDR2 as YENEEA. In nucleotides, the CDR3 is TGTGCCAGCAGCTTAGGCGGTAGCACAGATACGCAGTATTTT. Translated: CASSLGGSTDTQYF.

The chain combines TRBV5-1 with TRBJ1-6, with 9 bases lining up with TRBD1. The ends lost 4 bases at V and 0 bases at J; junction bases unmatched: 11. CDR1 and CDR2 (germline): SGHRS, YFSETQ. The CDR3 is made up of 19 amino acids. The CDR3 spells CASSPQGTGKSSYNSPLHF. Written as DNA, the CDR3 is TGCGCCAGCAGCCCGCAAGGGACAGGGAAGAGCTCCTATAATTCACCCCTCCACTTT. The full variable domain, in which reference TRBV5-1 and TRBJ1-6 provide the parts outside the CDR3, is KAGVTQTPRYLIKTRGQQVTLSCSPISGHRSVSWYQQTPGQGLQFLFEYFSETQRNKGNFPGRFSGRQFSNSRSEMNVSTLELGDSALYLCASSPQGTGKSSYNSPLHFGNGTRLTVT.

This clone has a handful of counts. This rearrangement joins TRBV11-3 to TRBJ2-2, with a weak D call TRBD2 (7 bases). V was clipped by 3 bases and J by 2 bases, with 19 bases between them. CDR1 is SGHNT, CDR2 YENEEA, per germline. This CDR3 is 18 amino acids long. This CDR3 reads CASSFSPWSGTNTGELFF. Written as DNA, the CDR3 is TGTGCCAGCAGCTTCTCACCCTGGAGCGGGACAAACACCGGGGAGCTGTTTTTT.

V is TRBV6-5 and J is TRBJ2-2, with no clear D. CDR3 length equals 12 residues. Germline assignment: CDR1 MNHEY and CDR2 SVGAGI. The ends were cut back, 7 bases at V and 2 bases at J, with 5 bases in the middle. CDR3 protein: CASMRNTGELFF. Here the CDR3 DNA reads TGTGCCAGCATGAGAAACACCGGGGAGCTGTTTTTT.

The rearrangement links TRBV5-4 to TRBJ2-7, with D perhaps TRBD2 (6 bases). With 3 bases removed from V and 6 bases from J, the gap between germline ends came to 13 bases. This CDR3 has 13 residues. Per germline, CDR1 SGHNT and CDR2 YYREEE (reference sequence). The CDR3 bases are TGTGCCAGCAGCTCGGGGGTAGGGGTCGAGCAGTACTTC. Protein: CASSSGVGVEQYF.

CDR3 coding DNA: TGTGCCAGCAGGGACAGGGGTCCAGGGGAGCAGTACTTC. It translates to CASRDRGPGEQYF. The chain couples TRBV6-5 to TRBJ2-7; 9 bases are a match to TRBD1. The CDR3 is 13 residues long. V gave up 6 bases and J gave up 7 bases; unmatched junction bases: 7. Germline V gives CDR1 MNHEY, CDR2 SVGAGI.

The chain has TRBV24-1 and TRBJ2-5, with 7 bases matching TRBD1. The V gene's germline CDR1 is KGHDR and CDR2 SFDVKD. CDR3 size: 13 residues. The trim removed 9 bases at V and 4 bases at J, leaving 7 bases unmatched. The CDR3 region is CATPMTGPETQYF. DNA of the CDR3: TGTGCCACCCCCATGACAGGGCCAGAGACCCAGTACTTC.

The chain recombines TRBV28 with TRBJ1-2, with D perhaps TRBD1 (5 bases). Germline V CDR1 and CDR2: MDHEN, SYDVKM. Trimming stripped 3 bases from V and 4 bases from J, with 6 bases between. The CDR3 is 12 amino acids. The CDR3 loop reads CASSFQGYGYTF. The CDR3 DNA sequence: TGTGCCAGCAGTTTTCAGGGCTATGGCTACACCTTC.

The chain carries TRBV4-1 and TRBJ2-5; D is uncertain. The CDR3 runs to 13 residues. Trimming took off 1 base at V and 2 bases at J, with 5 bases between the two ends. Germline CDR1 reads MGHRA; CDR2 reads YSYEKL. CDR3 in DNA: TGCGCCAGCAGCCAAGTCGGGCAAGAGACCCAGTACTTC. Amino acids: CASSQVGQETQYF.

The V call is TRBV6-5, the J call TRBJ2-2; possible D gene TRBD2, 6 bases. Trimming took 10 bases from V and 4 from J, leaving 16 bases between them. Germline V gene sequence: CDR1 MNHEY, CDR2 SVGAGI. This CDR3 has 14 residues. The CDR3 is CATVGLFSTGELFF. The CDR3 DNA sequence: TGTGCCACCGTGGGACTTTTTAGCACCGGGGAGCTGTTTTTT.

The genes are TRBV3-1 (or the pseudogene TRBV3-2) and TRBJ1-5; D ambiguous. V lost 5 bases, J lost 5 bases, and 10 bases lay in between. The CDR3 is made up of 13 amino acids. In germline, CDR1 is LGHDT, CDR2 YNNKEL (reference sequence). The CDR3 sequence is CASSLDRDQPQHF. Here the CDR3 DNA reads TGTGCCAGCAGCTTGGACCGGGATCAGCCCCAGCATTTT.

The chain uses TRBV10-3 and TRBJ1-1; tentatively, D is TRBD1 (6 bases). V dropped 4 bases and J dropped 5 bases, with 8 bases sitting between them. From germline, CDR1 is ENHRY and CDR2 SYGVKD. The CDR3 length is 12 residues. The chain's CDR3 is CAISVTGTEAFF. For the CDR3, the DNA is TGTGCCATCAGTGTGACAGGTACTGAAGCTTTCTTT.

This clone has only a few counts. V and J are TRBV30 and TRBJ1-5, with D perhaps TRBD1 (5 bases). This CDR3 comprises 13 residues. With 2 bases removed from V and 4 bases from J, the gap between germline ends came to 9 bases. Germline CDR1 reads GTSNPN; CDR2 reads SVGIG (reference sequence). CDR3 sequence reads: CAWSTEGNQPQHF. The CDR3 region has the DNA TGTGCCTGGAGTACGGAGGGGAATCAGCCCCAGCATTTT.

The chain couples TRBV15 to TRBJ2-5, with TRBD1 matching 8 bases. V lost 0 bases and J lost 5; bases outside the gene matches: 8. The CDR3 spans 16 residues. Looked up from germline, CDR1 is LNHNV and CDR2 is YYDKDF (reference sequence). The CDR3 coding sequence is TGTGCCACCAGCAGAGACTTTCGGACAGGGAAGGAGACCCAGTACTTC. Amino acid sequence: CATSRDFRTGKETQYF.

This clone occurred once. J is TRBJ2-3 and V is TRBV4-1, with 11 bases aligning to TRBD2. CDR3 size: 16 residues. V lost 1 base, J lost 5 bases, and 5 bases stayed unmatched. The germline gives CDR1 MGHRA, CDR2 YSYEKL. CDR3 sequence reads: CASSQGRLAGGDTQYF. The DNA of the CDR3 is TGCGCCAGCAGCCAAGGTCGGCTAGCGGGGGGAGATACGCAGTATTTT.

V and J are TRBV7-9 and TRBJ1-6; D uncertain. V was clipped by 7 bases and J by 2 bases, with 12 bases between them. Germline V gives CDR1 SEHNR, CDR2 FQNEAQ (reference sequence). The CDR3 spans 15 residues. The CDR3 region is CASTLVDPYNSPLHF. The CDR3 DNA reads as TGTGCCAGCACTCTGGTGGACCCCTATAATTCACCCCTCCACTTT.

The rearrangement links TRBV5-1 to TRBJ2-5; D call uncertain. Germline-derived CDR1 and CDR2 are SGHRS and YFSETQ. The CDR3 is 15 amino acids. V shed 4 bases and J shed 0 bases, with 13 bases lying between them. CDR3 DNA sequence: TGCGCCAGCAGCGAGTCGGTCTCTAACCAAGAGACCCAGTACTTC. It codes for CASSESVSNQETQYF.

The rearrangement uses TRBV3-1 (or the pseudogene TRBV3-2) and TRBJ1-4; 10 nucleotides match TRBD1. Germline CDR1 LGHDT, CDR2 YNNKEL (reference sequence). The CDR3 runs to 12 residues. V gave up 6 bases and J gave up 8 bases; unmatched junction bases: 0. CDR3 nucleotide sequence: TGTGCCAGCAGGGGACAGGGGGAAAAACTGTTTTTT. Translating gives CASRGQGEKLFF.

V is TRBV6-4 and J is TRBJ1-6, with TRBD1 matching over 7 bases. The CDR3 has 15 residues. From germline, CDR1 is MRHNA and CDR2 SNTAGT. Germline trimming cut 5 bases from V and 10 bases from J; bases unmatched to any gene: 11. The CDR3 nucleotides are TGTGCCAGCAGTACTAGGGACAGCGAGAGGTCACCCCTCCACTTT. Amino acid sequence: CASSTRDSERSPLHF.

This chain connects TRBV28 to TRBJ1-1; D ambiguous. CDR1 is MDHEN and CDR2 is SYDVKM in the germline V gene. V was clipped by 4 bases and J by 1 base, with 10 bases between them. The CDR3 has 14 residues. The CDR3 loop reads CASSSDGRNTEAFF. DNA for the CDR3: TGTGCCAGCAGTTCGGACGGCAGGAACACTGAAGCTTTCTTT.

The CDR3 DNA is TGCGCCAGCAGGGGAGGGAGCTCCTATAATTCACCCCTCCACTTT. Translating it yields CASRGGSSYNSPLHF. The chain uses TRBV4-1 and TRBJ1-6; D call uncertain. This CDR3 has 15 residues. V was trimmed by 6 bases and J by 0 bases, leaving 9 bases between them. Germline lookup yields CDR1 MGHRA and CDR2 YSYEKL.

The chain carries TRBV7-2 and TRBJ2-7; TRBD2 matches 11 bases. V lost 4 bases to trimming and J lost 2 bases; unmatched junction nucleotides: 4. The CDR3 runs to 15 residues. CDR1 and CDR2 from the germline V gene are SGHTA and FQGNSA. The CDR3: CASSSLAGGTYEQYF. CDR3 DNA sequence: TGTGCCAGCAGCTCATTAGCGGGAGGGACCTACGAGCAGTACTTC.